Following are 19 T cell receptor beta chains from one sample sequenced in a study of beta chain features in type 1 diabetes (dated 2018 in TCRdb). The paper's findings and limits, for the study overall: A moderate but significant shortening of TCRB CDR3 length was observed in type 1 diabetes patients in all four CD4+ subsets.

The antigens for these receptors are not known. The library came from the immunoSEQ multiplex PCR assay. The High Capacity cDNA Reverse Transcription Kit was used to reverse transcribe all of the isolated RNA, meaning that expressed TCRB transcripts were what got sequenced. Entries here come from immuneACCESS through TCRdb and include only in-frame sequences with V and J called. Some clones fail to appear in such tables; in the studies checked, an unresolved V gene covers under half of the shortfall, and the cause of the remainder is unknown. Recorded for this sample are around 600,000 clones; 9.5% to 15% of them occurred a single time. In total, the top ten clones hold 0.09% to 0.15% of the sample. Specimen: naive CD4+ T cells from blood. The cell subset or site label corresponds to: true naive CD4+ T cells. These receptors were collected from a man aged 25-45 years with type 1 diabetes.

The V gene is TRBV11-2, the J gene TRBJ2-1, with TRBD1 matching 8 bases. The ends lost 0 bases at V and 5 bases at J; junction bases unmatched: 3. The CDR3 length is 15 residues. CDR1 is SGHAT, CDR2 FQNNGV, per germline. The CDR3 is CASSLDRGPNNEQFF. The CDR3 DNA is TGTGCCAGCAGCTTAGACAGGGGGCCTAACAATGAGCAGTTCTTC.

The J gene is TRBJ1-6, the V gene TRBV6-5, with D maybe TRBD1 (5 bases). The ends were cut back, 4 bases at V and 8 bases at J, with 15 bases in the middle. Germline CDR1 and CDR2: MNHEY and SVGAGI. The CDR3 loop spans 15 amino acids. The DNA for the CDR3 is TGTGCCAGCAGTTCTACCGGGACGGATTATTCACCCCTCCACTTT. Protein sequence: CASSSTGTDYSPLHF.

This clone was seen a few times. This rearrangement joins TRBV4-1 to TRBJ2-7, with 9 bases that match TRBD1. Per germline, CDR1 MGHRA and CDR2 YSYEKL. The CDR3 has 15 residues. Unmatched junction bases numbered 6, after V lost 4 bases and J lost 2 bases. The CDR3 nucleotides are TGCGCCAGCAGCCTAGGGACAGGGCTTACCTACGAGCAGTACTTC. Amino acid sequence: CASSLGTGLTYEQYF.

This chain joins TRBV9 and TRBJ1-2, with unresolved D. V gave up 4 bases and J gave up 2 bases, with 9 bases separating them. Per the germline V gene, CDR1 is SGDLS and CDR2 is YYNGEE. The CDR3 spans 13 residues. This chain's CDR3 is CASSTDVNYGYTF. For the CDR3, the DNA is TGTGCCAGCAGCACTGACGTAAACTATGGCTACACCTTC. The full variable domain, rest sourced from reference TRBV9 and TRBJ1-2, is DSGVTQTPKHLITATGQRVTLRCSPRSGDLSVYWYQQSLDQGLQFLIQYYNGEERAKGNILERFSAQQFPDLHSELNLSSLELGDSALYFCASSTDVNYGYTFGSGTRLTVV.

Only a few counts were recorded for this clone. This chain links TRBV4-2 with TRBJ2-2; 8 bases align to TRBD2. V lost 2 bases, J lost 5 bases, and 13 bases stayed unmatched. The CDR3 contains 18 residues. In germline, CDR1 is LGHNA, CDR2 YNFKEQ. This CDR3 is CASSQQGTSRTPTGELFF. As DNA, the CDR3 is TGTGCCAGCAGCCAACAAGGGACTAGTCGGACGCCGACCGGGGAGCTGTTTTTT.

The chain couples TRBV7-9 to TRBJ2-7; D gene ambiguous. The CDR3 sequence is 14 residues long. V lost 1 base and J 2 bases, leaving 9 bases between the germline ends. Germline assignment: CDR1 SEHNR and CDR2 FQNEAQ (reference sequence). CDR3 nucleotides: TGTGCCAGCAGCTTAGGAAGGGTACCCTACGAGCAGTACTTC. This gives the protein CASSLGRVPYEQYF. Supplemented by reference TRBV7-9 and TRBJ2-7, the full variable domain reads DTGVSQNPRHKITKRGQNVTFRCDPISEHNRLYWYRQTLGQGPEFLTYFQNEAQLEKSRLLSDRFSAERPKGSFSTLEIQRTEQGDSAMYLCASSLGRVPYEQYFGPGTRLTVT.

This clone was detected a few times. This chain joins TRBV27 and TRBJ1-2; 12 nucleotides line up with TRBD1. Germline V CDR1 and CDR2: MNHEY, SMNVEV (reference sequence). The CDR3 runs to 17 residues. After removal of 3 bases from V and 0 bases from J, the junction contained 5 bases not matched to a gene. CDR3 in DNA: TGTGCCAGCAGTTTGCAGGGACAGGGGGCGGCTAACTATGGCTACACCTTC. Translation: CASSLQGQGAANYGYTF.

This clone was detected only a few times. The V gene is TRBV18, the J gene TRBJ1-1; D gene unclear. V shed 4 bases and J shed 1 base, with 7 bases lying between them. The CDR3 runs to 13 residues. CDR1 is KGHSH, CDR2 LQKENI, per germline. This CDR3 reads CASSLDGNTEAFF. The CDR3 DNA follows: TGTGCCAGCTCACTCGACGGGAACACTGAAGCTTTCTTT.

The V call is TRBV5-1, the J call TRBJ1-2; TRBD1 agrees at 10 bases. CDR3 length equals 16 residues. Germline V CDR1 and CDR2: SGHRS, YFSETQ. V shed 2 bases, J shed 5 bases, and the junction held 9 bases outside the gene matches. This chain's CDR3 is CASSFSTGGEGYGYTF. As DNA, the CDR3 is TGCGCCAGCAGCTTCTCGACAGGGGGCGAGGGGTATGGCTACACCTTC.

This clone has a handful of counts. V usage is TRBV2 and J usage is TRBJ1-2; possibly TRBD1 for D (6 bases). CDR3 length equals 12 residues. V gave up 2 bases and J gave up 6 bases, with 7 bases separating them. Germline V gene data show CDR1 as SNHLY and CDR2 as FYNNEI. CDR3 in DNA: TGTGCCAGCAGTGAACAGGGGAATGGCTACACCTTC. It specifies CASSEQGNGYTF.

The chain couples TRBV7-2 to TRBJ2-3; tentative D call: TRBD1 (5 bases). V shed 4 bases and J shed 1 base, with 6 bases lying between them. The germline CDR1 and CDR2 sequences are SGHTA and FQGNSA. The CDR3 spans 13 residues. The CDR3 loop is CASSSQGTDTQYF. CDR3 sequence (DNA): TGTGCCAGCAGCTCACAGGGCACAGATACGCAGTATTTT.

V and J are TRBV18 and TRBJ2-5; D possibly uses TRBD1 or TRBD2 (5 bases each). V was clipped by 2 bases and J by 1 base, with 11 bases between them. The CDR3 runs to 15 residues. Germline CDR1 KGHSH, CDR2 LQKENI. This CDR3 is CASSPNSGLQETQYF. The CDR3, as DNA: TGTGCCAGCTCACCAAATTCGGGGCTCCAAGAGACCCAGTACTTC.

The CDR3, as DNA: TGTGCCATCAGTGAGTCAACGGGGCCTGGAAACACCATATATTTT. It specifies CAISESTGPGNTIYF. The V and J genes are TRBV10-3 and TRBJ1-3, with D possibly TRBD1 on 5 matching bases. Trimming left V 0 bases short and J 2 bases short, with 8 bases between. The CDR3 has 15 residues. Germline CDR1 and CDR2: ENHRY and SYGVKD.

The chain links TRBV5-1 to TRBJ1-3; D gene unclear. This CDR3 has 15 residues. CDR1 and CDR2 from the germline V gene are SGHRS and YFSETQ. Trimming took 4 bases from V and 0 from J, leaving 11 bases between them. The CDR3 loop is CASSPGEVSGNTIYF. In DNA form, the CDR3 reads TGCGCCAGCAGCCCGGGTGAAGTCTCTGGAAACACCATATATTTT.

This clone showed up just a few times. The CDR3 is CASSSISGGNTGELFF. CDR3 coding DNA: TGTGCCAGCAGTTCGATTAGCGGGGGGAACACCGGGGAGCTGTTTTTT. V is TRBV27 and J is TRBJ2-2; 9 nucleotides match TRBD2. The V gene end was trimmed by 4 bases and the J gene end by 1 base; junction bases not matched to a gene: 4. The CDR3 totals 16 residues. The germline CDR1 and CDR2 sequences are MNHEY and SMNVEV (reference sequence).

CDR3 nucleotides: TGTGCCAGCAGCGCAAACAGGGGGCCTGGGGAACTGTTTTTT. Amino acid sequence: CASSANRGPGELFF. The chain carries TRBV2 and TRBJ1-4, with 9 bases fitting TRBD1. The CDR3 totals 14 residues. Trimming removed 6 bases from V and 12 bases from J; junction bases left unmatched: 11. Germline CDR1 is SNHLY and CDR2 is FYNNEI.

This clone was recorded a few times. The chain links TRBV9 to TRBJ2-3; 8 bases agree with TRBD2. The V segment lost 4 bases and the J segment 3 bases; nucleotides outside the gene matches: 4. From germline, CDR1 is SGDLS and CDR2 YYNGEE. The CDR3 extends over 14 amino acids. In DNA, the CDR3 is TGTGCCAGCAGCTCCCGGGAGGGAACAGATACGCAGTATTTT. This gives the protein CASSSREGTDTQYF.

The table lists this clone with a few counts. This chain links TRBV20-1 with TRBJ2-7; D call uncertain. The CDR3 is 11 residues long. Germline V gene data show CDR1 as DFQATT and CDR2 as SNEGSKA (reference sequence). The V and J ends lost 2 bases and 1 base respectively, with 3 bases between them. The CDR3, as DNA: TGCAGTGCTAGAATTTCCTACGAGCAGTACTTC. Its translation is CSARISYEQYF.

The chain combines TRBV7-2 with TRBJ1-2; the D is unclear. V was clipped by 5 bases and J by 6 bases, with 10 bases between them. Per germline, CDR1 SGHTA and CDR2 FQGNSA. CDR3 length equals 12 residues. The CDR3 coding sequence is TGTGCCAGCAGCCTTAGACACGATGGCTACACCTTC. Amino acids: CASSLRHDGYTF.